The 17 T cell receptor beta chains below all came from one sample that was sequenced in a study of blood T cell repertoires in COVID-19. This table comes from immunoSEQ multiplex PCR, and its TCRdb copy is limited to in-frame clones, with some not included. The sample yields roughly 280,000 clones, less than 95% seen once. The source material was PBMCs or T cells enriched from blood (not recorded which). These receptor sequences come from a man aged 35 to 55 who had been exposed to COVID-19.

V usage is TRBV5-4 and J usage is TRBJ2-2; 10 bases agree with TRBD2. In germline, CDR1 is SGHNT, CDR2 YYREEE (reference sequence). The junction had 2 bases not matched to a gene; V was cut back by 0 bases and J by 3 bases. CDR3 length: 16 residues. The CDR3 sequence is CASSLGTSGYTGELFF. DNA for the CDR3: TGTGCCAGCAGCTTGGGGACTAGCGGATACACCGGGGAGCTGTTTTTT.

The J gene is TRBJ2-7, the V gene TRBV19; TRBD1 agrees at 8 bases. CDR1 and CDR2 from the germline V gene are LNHDA and SQIVND (reference sequence). Losses at the gene ends were 3 bases for V and 3 bases for J; bases not matched to a gene: 4. The CDR3 is made up of 14 amino acids. The CDR3 region has the DNA TGTGCCAGTAGTATCTCAGGGGGCGACTACGAGCAGTACTTC. Translation gives CASSISGGDYEQYF.

This clone was picked up a small number of times. The rearrangement joins TRBV3-1 (or the pseudogene TRBV3-2) to TRBJ2-7; 8 bases fit TRBD1. The ends lost 1 base at V and 1 base at J; junction bases unmatched: 15. This CDR3 is built from 19 residues. Germline V gene sequence: CDR1 LGHDT, CDR2 YNNKEL (reference sequence). The CDR3 DNA sequence: TGTGCCAGCAGCCAAGGCTTTTGGTTTGGGGACAGGATATCCTACGAGCAGTACTTC. Amino acids: CASSQGFWFGDRISYEQYF.

The chain links TRBV19 to TRBJ1-1, with a tentative D call TRBD1 (5 bases). This CDR3 spans 14 amino acids. Germline CDR1 reads LNHDA; CDR2 reads SQIVND (reference sequence). The germline V and J ends were trimmed by 6 bases and 0 bases, with 11 bases remaining between them. CDR3 nucleotides: TGTGCCAGTAGAGGGGCCAACCTGAACACTGAAGCTTTCTTT. It encodes CASRGANLNTEAFF.

V gene TRBV30 combines with J gene TRBJ1-1; D unresolved. The V gene lost 2 bases and the J gene lost 0 bases, with 4 bases spanning the gap. Germline assignment: CDR1 GTSNPN and CDR2 SVGIG (reference sequence). The CDR3 has 12 amino acids. CDR3 region: CAWSPLNTEAFF. The CDR3 coding sequence is TGTGCCTGGAGTCCTCTGAACACTGAAGCTTTCTTT.

The chain couples TRBV19 to TRBJ2-1; 11 nucleotides agree with TRBD2. After removal of 4 bases from V and 5 bases from J, the junction contained 7 bases not matched to a gene. CDR1 and CDR2 from the germline V gene are LNHDA and SQIVND (reference sequence). This CDR3 contains 16 residues. The CDR3 DNA is TGTGCCAGTAGTACTCAGACTAGCGGGGATGACAATGAGCAGTTCTTC. Amino acid sequence: CASSTQTSGDDNEQFF.

The rearrangement links TRBV4-1 to TRBJ2-7; D is ambiguous. In germline, CDR1 is MGHRA, CDR2 YSYEKL. The CDR3 length is 13 residues. Between the trimmed V and J ends, which lost 0 bases and 2 bases, there was a span of 5 bases. As DNA, the CDR3 is TGCGCCAGCAGCCAAGATCAGGCCTACGAGCAGTACTTC. Its translation: CASSQDQAYEQYF.

The chain couples TRBV29-1 to TRBJ1-2; the match to TRBD1 covers 7 bases. CDR3 length equals 14 residues. Trimming cost V 7 bases and J 4 bases; bases outside gene matches: 12. Germline V lookup: CDR1 SQVTM, CDR2 ANQGSEA. This CDR3 is CSAGERGHGYGYTF. The CDR3 nucleotides are TGCAGCGCCGGGGAAAGGGGGCATGGCTATGGCTACACCTTC.

The chain employs TRBV9 and TRBJ1-1; D perhaps matches TRBD1 (6 bases). The CDR3 loop spans 16 amino acids. V lost 2 bases and J 2 bases, leaving 16 bases between the germline ends. The germline gives CDR1 SGDLS, CDR2 YYNGEE. The CDR3 DNA reads as TGTGCCAGCAGCGTTTCGGCGGACAGTACTAACACTGAAGCTTTCTTT. Protein product: CASSVSADSTNTEAFF.

The genes are TRBV11-2 and TRBJ2-7; D unclear. The CDR3 has 17 amino acids. V was cut by 1 base and J by 0 bases, with 16 bases left in between. Germline CDR1 and CDR2: SGHAT and FQNNGV. CDR3 coding DNA: TGTGCCAGCAGCTTAGGCAGAGCAAGCGCGTTCTCCTACGAGCAGTACTTC. Translating it yields CASSLGRASAFSYEQYF.

The chain recombines TRBV19 with TRBJ1-5; TRBD1 matches at 7 bases. There are 16 residues in the CDR3. Germline CDR1 reads LNHDA; CDR2 reads SQIVND (reference sequence). V shed 4 bases, J shed 3 bases, and the junction held 9 bases outside the gene matches. The CDR3 region is CASSTAGTVINQPQHF. In DNA, the CDR3 is TGTGCCAGTAGTACGGCCGGGACAGTTATCAATCAGCCCCAGCATTTT.

The chain is built from TRBV19 and TRBJ1-1; TRBD1 aligns across 12 bases. Germline CDR1 and CDR2: LNHDA and SQIVND (reference sequence). V shed 4 bases, J shed 3 bases, and the junction held 9 bases outside the gene matches. The CDR3 sequence is 17 residues long. CDR3 loop: CASSRRDRGRRDTEAFF. For the CDR3, the DNA is TGTGCCAGTAGTAGGAGGGACAGGGGGCGCCGTGACACTGAAGCTTTCTTT.

This sequence joins TRBV28 and TRBJ1-5; D might be TRBD1 (6 bases). V gave up 5 bases and J gave up 6 bases, with 14 bases separating them. The CDR3 length is 14 residues. Germline lookup yields CDR1 MDHEN and CDR2 SYDVKM. Here the CDR3 DNA reads TGTGCCAGCAGTACCTACAGGGAAGGTCAGCCCCAGCATTTT. Translated: CASSTYREGQPQHF.

This chain joins TRBV10-3 and TRBJ2-7; weak D call: TRBD1 (6 bases). V was pared by 4 bases and J by 2 bases, with 18 bases between. CDR3 length equals 16 residues. Germline V gene lookup returns CDR1 ENHRY and CDR2 SYGVKD. The CDR3: CAISAPEQGPTYEQYF. DNA for the CDR3: TGTGCCATCAGTGCCCCCGAACAGGGTCCTACCTACGAGCAGTACTTC.

The rearrangement uses TRBV15 and TRBJ1-6; unclear D gene. Trimming cost V 0 bases and J 4 bases, with 7 bases left between them. The CDR3 runs to 15 residues. Germline CDR1 and CDR2: LNHNV and YYDKDF (reference sequence). This CDR3 is CATSRDPSYNSPLHF. The CDR3 region has the DNA TGTGCCACCAGCAGAGATCCGAGTTATAATTCACCCCTCCACTTT. Supplemented by reference TRBV15 and TRBJ1-6, the full variable domain reads DAMVIQNPRYQVTQFGKPVTLSCSQTLNHNVMYWYQQKSSQAPKLLFHYYDKDFNNEADTPDNFQSRRPNTSFCFLDIRSPGLGDTAMYLCATSRDPSYNSPLHFGNGTRLTVT.

This chain joins TRBV3-1 (or the pseudogene TRBV3-2) and TRBJ1-3, with a weak D call TRBD1 (5 bases). The CDR3 is 16 residues long. Germline values: CDR1 LGHDT, CDR2 YNNKEL (reference sequence). The V end lost 4 bases, the J end lost 0 bases, and 13 bases lay between the germline ends. CDR3 protein: CASSRQPGLSGNTIYF. CDR3 coding DNA: TGTGCCAGCAGCCGACAGCCGGGCCTCTCTGGAAACACCATATATTTT.

The CDR3 DNA sequence: TGCAGTGCTAGTACCCAGGCAGTGAACACTGAAGCTTTCTTT. It is translated as CSASTQAVNTEAFF. V is TRBV20-1 and J is TRBJ1-1; D ambiguous. CDR3 length: 14 residues. Deletions cut 3 bases from V and 0 bases from J, with 11 bases between. Germline CDR1 is DFQATT and CDR2 is SNEGSKA (reference sequence).